The 31 T cell receptor beta chains given below trace back to one sample, sequenced in a study of blood T cell repertoires in COVID-19. Profiled with immunoSEQ multiplex PCR; TCRdb holds only in-frame clones, not every one. The sample records approximately 240,000 clones, about 85% being singletons. The specimen was peripheral blood. The receptor source for this set is a man between 50 and 59 years old who had recovered from COVID-19.

The chain carries TRBV4-1 and TRBJ1-5; TRBD1 aligns across 7 bases. CDR3 size: 15 residues. In germline, CDR1 is MGHRA, CDR2 YSYEKL. The ends lost 5 bases at V and 1 base at J; junction bases unmatched: 5. In DNA form, the CDR3 reads TGCGCCAGCAGCAATAACAGGGGAAGCAATCAGCCCCAGCATTTT. Protein product: CASSNNRGSNQPQHF.

This sequence joins TRBV5-1 and TRBJ1-1; D remains ambiguous. Germline V gene lookup returns CDR1 SGHRS and CDR2 YFSETQ. This CDR3 spans 15 amino acids. V was clipped by 4 bases and J by 1 base, with 14 bases between them. CDR3 sequence reads: CASSAEPTRNTEAFF. Here the CDR3 DNA reads TGCGCCAGCAGCGCCGAGCCGACTAGGAACACTGAAGCTTTCTTT.

This clone was counted a few times. The chain employs TRBV5-1 and TRBJ2-3, with TRBD2 matching 8 bases. CDR3 size: 16 residues. The ends lost 0 bases at V and 2 bases at J; junction bases unmatched: 5. Germline lookup yields CDR1 SGHRS and CDR2 YFSETQ. The CDR3 nucleotides are TGCGCCAGCAGCTTGGCAGCTAGCGGGTTCACAGATACGCAGTATTTT. It encodes CASSLAASGFTDTQYF.

The genes are TRBV29-1 and TRBJ2-4; 11 bases are shared with TRBD1. CDR1 SQVTM and CDR2 ANQGSEA come from the germline V gene. With V trimmed by 6 bases and J by 9 bases, 4 bases remained unmatched. CDR3 length: 12 residues. CDR3 in amino acids: CSVGGQGGIQYF. Written as DNA, the CDR3 is TGCAGCGTCGGGGGACAGGGGGGCATTCAGTACTTC.

This clone showed up just once. The genes are TRBV7-6 and TRBJ2-2; 9 bases are shared with TRBD1. The J segment lost 6 bases and the V segment lost 5 bases, leaving 19 bases of the junction unmatched. The CDR3 length is 19 residues. Germline CDR1 and CDR2: SGHVS and FNYEAQ. CDR3 in amino acids: CASSKTFWGQGVTAGELFF. The DNA for the CDR3 is TGTGCCAGCAGCAAGACATTCTGGGGACAGGGCGTTACGGCCGGGGAGCTGTTTTTT.

The V and J genes are TRBV10-1 and TRBJ1-1; D possibly corresponds to TRBD1 (6 bases). Germline CDR1 reads WNHNN; CDR2 reads SYGVQD (reference sequence). The germline V and J ends were trimmed by 0 bases and 2 bases, with 16 bases remaining between them. The CDR3 is 17 amino acids. CDR3 DNA sequence: TGCGCCAGCAGTGAGTCGTACACAGGGAGATCCAACACTGAAGCTTTCTTT. It codes for CASSESYTGRSNTEAFF.

This chain links TRBV27 with TRBJ1-2; no firm D call. The V end was cut by 4 bases, the J end by 5 bases, with 23 bases between. This CDR3 is 17 amino acids long. Germline-derived CDR1 and CDR2 are MNHEY and SMNVEV (reference sequence). The CDR3 bases are TGTGCCAGCAGTTCGTTTAGAGGTCCTCGCCTCGGATATGGCTACACCTTC. Translation gives CASSSFRGPRLGYGYTF.

The chain couples TRBV7-9 to TRBJ2-1; D might be TRBD2 (5 bases). CDR1 and CDR2 from the germline V gene are SEHNR and FQNEAQ (reference sequence). Between the trimmed V and J ends, which lost 1 base and 13 bases, there was a span of 8 bases. CDR3 size: 11 residues. Here the CDR3 DNA reads TGTGCCAGCAGCTTAGGGACTGCCCAGTTCTTC. Its protein is CASSLGTAQFF.

The J gene is TRBJ1-5, the V gene TRBV18; maybe TRBD1 (6 bases). This CDR3 has 16 amino acids. Germline CDR1 is KGHSH and CDR2 is LQKENI. Trimming cost V 3 bases and J 1 base, with 13 bases left between them. Here the CDR3 DNA reads TGTGCCAGCTCACCTTGGGCAGGGGAGAGCAATCAGCCCCAGCATTTT. This codes for CASSPWAGESNQPQHF.

The V gene is TRBV28, the J gene TRBJ2-1; D unresolved. Trimming shortened V by 5 bases and J by 4 bases, and 18 bases separated the two germline ends. Germline loops: CDR1 MDHEN, CDR2 SYDVKM. This CDR3 spans 16 amino acids. The CDR3, as DNA: TGTGCCAGCAGTAATCCCGCTGGCGACGGGTACAATGAGCAGTTCTTC. The encoded protein is CASSNPAGDGYNEQFF.

J is TRBJ1-1 and V is TRBV27, with D tentatively TRBD1 (6 bases). The CDR3 is 16 residues long. Germline CDR1 is MNHEY and CDR2 is SMNVEV (reference sequence). Trimming took off 2 bases at V and 6 bases at J, with 19 bases between the two ends. The CDR3 DNA follows: TGTGCCAGCAGTTTACGCACTGGGGGGGCTGGTGCTGAAGCTTTCTTT. Translated: CASSLRTGGAGAEAFF.

The chain employs TRBV24-1 and TRBJ1-2, with D perhaps matching TRBD1 (5 bases). This CDR3 is built from 13 residues. V was trimmed by 0 bases and J by 6 bases, leaving 7 bases between them. The germline CDR1 and CDR2 sequences are KGHDR and SFDVKD. CDR3 in amino acids: CATSDLDSHGYTF. Here the CDR3 DNA reads TGTGCCACCAGTGATTTGGACAGTCATGGCTACACCTTC.

Concerning this clone itself: The sample contains more than one DNA sequence encoding this CDR3. This chain uses TRBV5-1 with TRBJ2-1; a possible D gene is TRBD2 (6 bases). The CDR3 totals 15 residues. CDR1 is SGHRS, CDR2 YFSETQ, per germline. V was trimmed by 2 bases and J by 3 bases, leaving 12 bases between them. The DNA of the CDR3 is TGCGCCAGCAGCTTTAGCGGTTCAAGCTACAATGAGCAGTTCTTC. Its translation is CASSFSGSSYNEQFF.

The rearrangement joins TRBV24-1 to TRBJ2-1; TRBD2 agrees at 10 bases. The V segment lost 5 bases and the J segment 6 bases; nucleotides outside the gene matches: 6. CDR1 is KGHDR and CDR2 is SFDVKD in the germline V gene. There are 15 residues in the CDR3. CDR3 nucleotide sequence: TGTGCCACCAGTGTAGCGGGAGGAGGGGTCAATGAGCAGTTCTTC. It is translated as CATSVAGGGVNEQFF.

V and J are TRBV11-2 and TRBJ2-7, with a tentative D call TRBD1 (5 bases). This CDR3 contains 13 residues. The germline CDR1 and CDR2 sequences are SGHAT and FQNNGV. V was cut by 5 bases and J by 3 bases, with 11 bases left in between. As DNA, the CDR3 is TGTGCCAGCAGCCGCGACAGACACTACGAGCAGTACTTC. It encodes CASSRDRHYEQYF. Supplemented by reference TRBV11-2 and TRBJ2-7, the full variable domain reads EAGVAQSPRYKIIEKRQSVAFWCNPISGHATLYWYQQILGQGPKLLIQFQNNGVVDDSQLPKDRFSAERLKGVDSTLKIQPAKLEDSAVYLCASSRDRHYEQYFGPGTRLTVT.

J is TRBJ1-6 and V is TRBV9; TRBD1 matches 7 bases. This CDR3 is 16 amino acids long. The V segment lost 4 bases and the J segment 0 bases; nucleotides outside the gene matches: 4. The V gene's germline CDR1 is SGDLS and CDR2 YYNGEE. CDR3 in DNA: TGTGCCAGCAGCTTGACAGGGAGCTCCTATAATTCACCCCTCCACTTT. It encodes CASSLTGSSYNSPLHF.

J is TRBJ1-4 and V is TRBV2; D is uncertain. V lost 2 bases and J lost 8, with 12 bases in between. CDR1 is SNHLY, CDR2 FYNNEI, per germline. The CDR3 loop spans 14 amino acids. The CDR3 DNA reads TGTGCCAGCAGTGAAATCGGTCGGCGGGAAAAACTGTTTTTT. As protein: CASSEIGRREKLFF. The full variable domain, its missing parts supplied by reference TRBV2 and TRBJ1-4, is EPEVTQTPSHQVTQMGQEVILRCVPISNHLYFYWYRQILGQKVEFLVSFYNNEISEKSEIFDDQFSVERPDGSNFTLKIRSTKLEDSAMYFCASSEIGRREKLFFGSGTQLSVL.

In DNA, the CDR3 is TGCGCCAGCAGCTTGGCGACTAGCGGGAGGAGAGGGGAGACCCAGTACTTC. Translated, it gives CASSLATSGRRGETQYF. The rearrangement uses TRBV5-1 and TRBJ2-5; 13 bases are shared with TRBD2. The CDR3 spans 17 residues. The V gene's germline CDR1 is SGHRS and CDR2 YFSETQ. V was pared by 0 bases and J by 5 bases, with 7 bases of the junction left unmatched.

V is TRBV6-1 and J is TRBJ1-2; D is unclear. Germline V gene data show CDR1 as MNHNS and CDR2 as SASEGT. V lost 3 bases and J lost 3, with 17 bases in between. The CDR3 spans 16 residues. The CDR3 DNA sequence: TGTGCCAGCAGTGAGGTGGCCGCTGCGGGCCACTATGGCTACACCTTC. This translates into CASSEVAAAGHYGYTF.

The J gene is TRBJ2-2, the V gene TRBV18, with 9 positions matching TRBD1. Unmatched junction bases numbered 4, after V lost 1 base and J lost 4 bases. The CDR3 has 16 amino acids. In germline, CDR1 is KGHSH, CDR2 LQKENI. The CDR3 region has the DNA TGTGCCAGCTCACCACTGGGACAGGGCGTCACCGGGGAGCTGTTTTTT. Its translation is CASSPLGQGVTGELFF. The whole variable domain, filled in from reference TRBV18 and TRBJ2-2, reads NAGVMQNPRHLVRRRGQEARLRCSPMKGHSHVYWYRQLPEEGLKFMVYLQKENIIDESGMPKERFSAEFPKEGPSILRIQQVVRGDSAAYFCASSPLGQGVTGELFFGEGSRLTVL.

This clone was observed a handful of times. The chain recombines TRBV30 with TRBJ2-3; 8 bases are shared with TRBD2. From germline, CDR1 is GTSNPN and CDR2 SVGIG (reference sequence). CDR3 length: 13 residues. Trimming took 3 bases from V and 4 from J; bases not matched to a gene: 3. The CDR3 reads CAWRAGAADTQYF. In nucleotides, the CDR3 is TGTGCCTGGAGAGCGGGAGCCGCAGATACGCAGTATTTT.

The chain recombines TRBV6-6 with TRBJ1-2; D gene uncertain. This CDR3 region has 13 residues. Germline CDR1 is MNHNY and CDR2 is SVGAGI (reference sequence). V lost 7 bases to trimming and J lost 4 bases, with 13 bases between them. The chain's CDR3 is CASTRGLLYGYTF. DNA for the CDR3: TGTGCCAGCACGAGAGGACTGCTCTATGGCTACACCTTC.

The genes are TRBV9 and TRBJ2-2; 8 bases align to TRBD2. This CDR3 has 17 residues. Germline loops: CDR1 SGDLS, CDR2 YYNGEE. V trimming: 0 bases; J trimming: 2 bases; junction bases outside the gene matches: 6. The CDR3 loop reads CASSVVTSGLNTGELFF. The DNA of the CDR3 is TGTGCCAGCAGCGTAGTAACTAGCGGACTAAACACCGGGGAGCTGTTTTTT. The full variable domain, its missing parts supplied by reference TRBV9 and TRBJ2-2, is DSGVTQTPKHLITATGQRVTLRCSPRSGDLSVYWYQQSLDQGLQFLIQYYNGEERAKGNILERFSAQQFPDLHSELNLSSLELGDSALYFCASSVVTSGLNTGELFFGEGSRLTVL.

J is TRBJ2-1 and V is TRBV7-2; 7 bases are shared with TRBD2. V shed 5 bases, J shed 8 bases, and the junction held 9 bases outside the gene matches. From germline, CDR1 is SGHTA and CDR2 FQGNSA. The CDR3 covers 14 residues. The CDR3 is CASSVSSRGDEQFF. CDR3 nucleotide sequence: TGTGCCAGCAGCGTCTCAAGCCGGGGGGATGAGCAGTTCTTC.

This clone was counted a single time. This chain links TRBV28 with TRBJ1-2; 8 bases are shared with TRBD1. Germline values: CDR1 MDHEN, CDR2 SYDVKM. Losses at the gene ends were 5 bases for V and 2 bases for J; bases not matched to a gene: 7. The length of the CDR3 is 15 residues. CDR3 loop: CASSTQGAGNYGYTF. CDR3 nucleotides: TGTGCCAGCAGTACTCAGGGGGCGGGGAACTATGGCTACACCTTC.

This chain joins TRBV27 and TRBJ1-2; 7 bases are a match to TRBD1. Per the germline V gene, CDR1 is MNHEY and CDR2 is SMNVEV (reference sequence). V shed 5 bases and J 5 bases; nucleotides not matched to a gene: 11. This CDR3 comprises 15 residues. In DNA, the CDR3 is TGTGCCAGCAGTCCCCGACAGGGTCTACGGTATGGCTACACCTTC. Encoded protein: CASSPRQGLRYGYTF.

This chain joins TRBV7-9 and TRBJ1-2; D is unresolved. The CDR3 is 13 residues long. V was trimmed by 9 bases and J by 1 base, leaving 12 bases between them. Germline assignment: CDR1 SEHNR and CDR2 FQNEAQ (reference sequence). CDR3 residues: CASGEGVNYGYTF. In DNA form, the CDR3 reads TGTGCCAGTGGGGAGGGAGTTAACTATGGCTACACCTTC.

The chain employs TRBV5-5 and TRBJ2-1; D is perhaps TRBD2 (6 bases). Germline CDR1 SGHKS, CDR2 YYEKEE (reference sequence). V was clipped by 2 bases and J by 9 bases, with 12 bases between them. CDR3 length: 13 amino acids. The CDR3: CASSFHDGGEQFF. The CDR3 bases are TGTGCCAGCAGCTTCCACGACGGGGGTGAGCAGTTCTTC.

The chain links TRBV18 to TRBJ2-1; 11 bases are a match to TRBD1. V lost 2 bases and J lost 5; bases outside the gene matches: 5. This CDR3 has 16 residues. Germline CDR1 KGHSH, CDR2 LQKENI. Written as DNA, the CDR3 is TGTGCCAGCTCACCATTGGGGACAGGGGGACACAATGAGCAGTTCTTC. Translating gives CASSPLGTGGHNEQFF.

The chain carries TRBV10-3 and TRBJ2-5, with 7 bases aligning to TRBD1. V was clipped by 6 bases and J by 2 bases; unmatched bases: 9. CDR1 and CDR2 (germline): ENHRY, SYGVKD. This CDR3 has 15 amino acids. DNA of the CDR3: TGTGCCATCAGGAAGGGGATGGGACAGCAAGAGACCCAGTACTTC. Protein product: CAIRKGMGQQETQYF.

The V and J genes are TRBV3-1 (or the pseudogene TRBV3-2) and TRBJ2-1, with TRBD2 matching over 10 bases. This CDR3 has 17 amino acids. Losses at the gene ends were 1 base for V and 4 bases for J; bases not matched to a gene: 7. Germline V gene lookup returns CDR1 LGHDT and CDR2 YNNKEL (reference sequence). The CDR3 bases are TGTGCCAGCAGCCAAGCAACTAGCGGGACCTCGTACAATGAGCAGTTCTTC. Amino acid sequence: CASSQATSGTSYNEQFF.